Shown below are 28 T cell receptor beta chains from a single sample sequenced in a study of Graves' ophthalmopathy and Graves' hyperthyroidism. As the template, RNA transcripts were used to amplify TCR beta CDR3 regions. HTBI primers were employed in first-round RT-PCR, then a second-round multiplex PCR followed. TCRdb re-derived calls from the multiplex PCR reads in MiXCR, one entry per CDR3 protein. The data contain 220,000 or so distinct CDR3 sequences, approximately 21% of them singletons. The material sequenced was peripheral blood. These receptors originate from a woman between 45 and 65 years old with Graves' ophthalmopathy.

The rearrangement uses TRBV3-1 and TRBJ1-1; TRBD1 aligns across 9 bases. The V and J ends lost 6 bases and 0 bases, in that order; junction bases with no gene match: 11. Germline V gene lookup returns CDR1 LGHDT and CDR2 YNNKEL (reference sequence). CDR3 length: 17 amino acids. Here the CDR3 reads CASSPRTGGPMNTEAFF. CDR3 sequence (DNA): TGTGCCAGCAGTCCACGTACAGGGGGCCCGATGAACACTGAAGCTTTCTTT.

This clonotype showed up many times. The rearrangement links TRBV20-1 to TRBJ1-1; TRBD1 might be the D (5 bases). CDR3 length equals 15 residues. Germline CDR1 reads DFQATT; CDR2 reads SNEGSKA (reference sequence). Trimming cost V 0 bases and J 0 bases, with 11 bases left between them. The chain's CDR3 is CSAREPGQVNTEAFF. DNA of the CDR3: TGCAGTGCTAGAGAGCCAGGGCAGGTGAACACTGAAGCTTTCTTT.

The CDR3 is CASIAKSVNYEQYF. The CDR3 DNA reads as TGTGCCAGCATCGCGAAGTCGGTCAACTACGAGCAGTACTTC. The chain carries TRBV9 and TRBJ2-7; unclear D gene. The CDR3 is 14 residues long. V was shortened by 6 bases and J by 3 bases, with 16 bases between the two germline ends. In germline, CDR1 is SGDLS, CDR2 YYNGEE.

This clonotype was recorded at least ten times. The chain carries TRBV5-1 and TRBJ2-7, with 9 nucleotides matching TRBD2. CDR3 length: 15 residues. V lost 7 bases to trimming and J lost 4 bases; unmatched junction nucleotides: 12. Per germline, CDR1 SGHRS and CDR2 YFSETQ. The CDR3 loop is CASHEKASGKYEQYF. In DNA, the CDR3 is TGCGCCAGCCACGAGAAGGCTAGCGGGAAGTACGAGCAGTACTTC.

This clonotype was recorded many times. The chain combines TRBV12-3 or TRBV12-4 with TRBJ2-5; a weak D match, TRBD2 (5 bases). There are 15 residues in the CDR3. Trimming took off 5 bases at V and 1 base at J, with 14 bases between the two ends. This CDR3 reads CASSPGSQAQETQYF. CDR3 nucleotides: TGTGCCAGCAGTCCGGGGTCTCAGGCCCAAGAGACCCAGTACTTC.

This clonotype appeared many times. This CDR3 reads CSARDGDRVQETQYF. CDR3 sequence (DNA): TGCAGTGCTAGAGACGGGGACAGGGTCCAAGAGACCCAGTACTTC. The chain recombines TRBV20-1 with TRBJ2-5, with 9 bases identical to TRBD1. V lost 0 bases and J lost 1; bases outside the gene matches: 3. This CDR3 comprises 15 residues. Germline CDR1 DFQATT, CDR2 SNEGSKA (reference sequence).

This clonotype was seen many times. This chain joins TRBV27 and TRBJ2-2; D is ambiguous. Per the germline V gene, CDR1 is MNHEY and CDR2 is SMNVEV (reference sequence). V dropped 3 bases and J dropped 0 bases, with 8 bases sitting between them. CDR3 size: 15 residues. In DNA form, the CDR3 reads TGTGCCAGCAGTTTTGGTCTCGCGAACACCGGGGAGCTGTTTTTT. Encoded protein: CASSFGLANTGELFF.

This clonotype showed up many times. The V call is TRBV6-2 or TRBV6-3, the J call TRBJ2-5, with 14 nucleotides matching TRBD2. The V gene's germline CDR1 is MNHEY and CDR2 SVGEGT. The junction had 7 bases not matched to a gene; V was cut back by 2 bases and J by 5 bases. This CDR3 has 17 amino acids. The CDR3 sequence: CASSYGLAGGTRETQYF. For the CDR3, the DNA is TGTGCCAGCAGTTACGGACTAGCGGGAGGAACTAGGGAGACCCAGTACTTC.

This clonotype is a singleton in its sample. The V gene is TRBV6-2 or TRBV6-3, the J gene TRBJ1-1; no firm D call. This CDR3 contains 15 residues. Germline lookup yields CDR1 MNHEY and CDR2 SVGEGT. Trimming removed 5 bases at V and 0 bases at J, with 13 bases between. Here the CDR3 DNA reads TGTGCCAGCAGTCCCCACTTTGATCTGAACACTGAAGCTTTCTTT. It codes for CASSPHFDLNTEAFF.

This clonotype was seen a few times. This chain uses TRBV12-5 with TRBJ2-2; possibly TRBD1 for D (6 bases). The V gene's germline CDR1 is LGHNT and CDR2 FRNRAP. The CDR3 is made up of 15 amino acids. V dropped 0 bases and J dropped 4 bases, with 9 bases sitting between them. The CDR3 nucleotides read TGTGCTAGTGGTTTGGTACAGGGCTTCACCGGGGAGCTGTTTTTT. Its translation is CASGLVQGFTGELFF.

This clonotype occurred many times. The rearrangement uses TRBV30 and TRBJ1-2; the match to TRBD1 covers 9 bases. The CDR3 runs 14 residues. Germline V gives CDR1 GTSNPN, CDR2 SVGIG (reference sequence). V lost 3 bases to trimming and J lost 3 bases; unmatched junction nucleotides: 5. The CDR3 region is CAWRPTGGYYGYTF. CDR3 DNA sequence: TGTGCCTGGAGGCCCACAGGGGGCTACTATGGCTACACCTTC.

This clonotype has ten or more counts. This chain links TRBV20-1 with TRBJ1-1; D is unresolved. The CDR3 is made up of 13 amino acids. Trimming pared 6 bases from V and 2 bases from J, leaving 13 bases between. Germline-derived CDR1 and CDR2 are DFQATT and SNEGSKA (reference sequence). The CDR3 nucleotides are TGCAGTGCGAGGTCCGGGATAAACACTGAAGCTTTCTTT. Translating it yields CSARSGINTEAFF.

This clonotype was counted many times. The chain joins TRBV19 to TRBJ1-1; the D gene is possibly TRBD1 (5 bases). Trimming left V 5 bases short and J 0 bases short, with 13 bases between. Germline loops: CDR1 LNHDA, CDR2 SQIVND (reference sequence). This CDR3 contains 15 residues. CDR3 sequence (DNA): TGTGCCAGTAGTCCCTCGACAGCCATGAACACTGAAGCTTTCTTT. It specifies CASSPSTAMNTEAFF.

This clonotype appeared many times. The chain is built from TRBV29-1 and TRBJ1-2; 7 bases fit TRBD1. After removal of 7 bases from V and 2 bases from J, the junction contained 4 bases not matched to a gene. Germline loops: CDR1 SQVTM, CDR2 ANQGSEA. CDR3 length: 12 amino acids. CDR3 region: CSAWTGNYGYTF. The CDR3 DNA sequence: TGCAGCGCTTGGACAGGAAACTATGGCTACACCTTC.

The J gene is TRBJ2-7, the V gene TRBV20-1; D gene ambiguous. Germline CDR1 DFQATT, CDR2 SNEGSKA (reference sequence). V lost 2 bases to trimming and J lost 0 bases, with 8 bases between them. The CDR3 totals 13 residues. Here the CDR3 reads CSARQADSYEQYF. CDR3 DNA: TGCAGTGCTAGACAGGCGGACTCCTACGAGCAGTACTTC.

DNA of the CDR3: TGTGCCAGCAGCCAAGCTCCCGCCTACGAGCAGTACTTC. Translated, it gives CASSQAPAYEQYF. V gene TRBV3-1 combines with J gene TRBJ2-7, with D uncertain. The CDR3 spans 13 residues. Trimming shortened V by 1 base and J by 2 bases, and 6 bases separated the two germline ends. Germline V gene sequence: CDR1 LGHDT, CDR2 YNNKEL (reference sequence).

This clonotype was observed many times. The chain employs TRBV7-9 and TRBJ1-1; D might be TRBD1 (5 bases). Germline values: CDR1 SEHNR, CDR2 FQNEAQ (reference sequence). The CDR3 contains 15 residues. The ends were cut back, 3 bases at V and 4 bases at J, with 15 bases in the middle. The CDR3 DNA is TGTGCCAGCAGCTTCCGGGACCCCCGTCCCACTGAAGCTTTCTTT. Its translation: CASSFRDPRPTEAFF.

This clonotype was seen at least ten times. The chain combines TRBV19 with TRBJ1-1, with TRBD1 matching 10 bases. CDR3 length equals 16 residues. Germline-derived CDR1 and CDR2 are LNHDA and SQIVND (reference sequence). With V trimmed by 4 bases and J by 0 bases, 5 bases remained unmatched. The CDR3 DNA reads as TGTGCCAGTAGTACTCTGGGGACAGGGGTGAACACTGAAGCTTTCTTT. Translated: CASSTLGTGVNTEAFF.

In its sample, this clonotype was seen a few times. The rearrangement links TRBV6-1 to TRBJ2-7; 11 nucleotides match TRBD2. The CDR3 has 14 residues. Germline trimming cut 4 bases from V and 4 bases from J; bases unmatched to any gene: 3. CDR1 and CDR2 (germline): MNHNS, SASEGT. DNA of the CDR3: TGTGCCAGCAGTGCTAGCGGGAGGAGGTACGAGCAGTACTTC. This encodes CASSASGRRYEQYF.

The chain combines TRBV15 with TRBJ1-2; D unresolved. The CDR3 runs 13 residues. Trimming removed 1 base from V and 3 bases from J, with 6 bases in between. Germline assignment: CDR1 LNHNV and CDR2 YYDKDF (reference sequence). CDR3 protein: CATSRGVDYGYTF. CDR3 bases: TGTGCCACCAGCAGAGGCGTGGACTATGGCTACACCTTC.

The chain couples TRBV12-3 or TRBV12-4 to TRBJ2-2, with TRBD1 as a possible D gene (6 bases). The V and J ends lost 3 bases and 2 bases respectively, with 10 bases between them. The CDR3 covers 15 residues. This chain's CDR3 is CASSFQGSNTGELFF. The DNA of the CDR3 is TGTGCCAGCAGTTTCCAGGGGTCTAACACCGGGGAGCTGTTTTTT.

This clonotype has at least ten counts. The rearrangement uses TRBV28 and TRBJ2-4; D gene uncertain. Germline CDR1 MDHEN, CDR2 SYDVKM. The CDR3 is made up of 14 amino acids. V shed 7 bases and J shed 2 bases, with 12 bases lying between them. This CDR3 reads CASTLGGSKNIQYF. CDR3 DNA sequence: TGTGCCAGCACCTTAGGCGGTTCCAAAAACATTCAGTACTTC.

This clonotype came up many times. The chain couples TRBV28 to TRBJ2-5; D call uncertain. The CDR3 runs to 12 residues. Per germline, CDR1 MDHEN and CDR2 SYDVKM. V was cut by 6 bases and J by 0 bases, with 5 bases left in between. The CDR3 DNA reads as TGTGCCAGCAGCCTAAACCAAGAGACCCAGTACTTC. It translates to CASSLNQETQYF.

This clonotype was counted many times. V gene TRBV6-2 or TRBV6-3 combines with J gene TRBJ2-7, with 11 bases lining up with TRBD2. The length of the CDR3 is 18 residues. Germline V gives CDR1 MNHEY, CDR2 SVGEGT. V gave up 5 bases and J gave up 0 bases; unmatched junction bases: 12. The CDR3 DNA is TGTGCCAGCAGTACCGCACCCGGAACTAGCGGGGGCTCCTACGAGCAGTACTTC. This sequence encodes CASSTAPGTSGGSYEQYF.

This clonotype was found a few times. V usage is TRBV20-1 and J usage is TRBJ1-1; D unclear. Trimming pared 3 bases from V and 4 bases from J, leaving 9 bases between. This CDR3 has 12 amino acids. Germline V CDR1 and CDR2: DFQATT, SNEGSKA (reference sequence). The CDR3, as DNA: TGCAGTGCTAGCCCCCGTCTCACTGAAGCTTTCTTT. Translation: CSASPRLTEAFF.

This clonotype was counted at least ten times. The chain employs TRBV7-9 and TRBJ2-7, with TRBD2 matching 11 bases. Germline trimming cut 5 bases from V and 7 bases from J; bases unmatched to any gene: 4. The germline gives CDR1 SEHNR, CDR2 FQNEAQ (reference sequence). The CDR3 runs to 13 residues. The CDR3 DNA sequence: TGTGCCAGCAGCCCTAGCGGGAGGAAGGAGCAGTACTTC. Translating gives CASSPSGRKEQYF.

The V and J genes are TRBV6-2 or TRBV6-3 and TRBJ2-7; the match to TRBD2 covers 14 bases. V lost 5 bases and J lost 3; bases outside the gene matches: 15. The germline gives CDR1 MNHEY, CDR2 SVGEGT. This CDR3 has 19 residues. CDR3 bases: TGTGCCAGCAGTAATCCCGGGACTAGCGGGAGACCGGGGATCTACGAGCAGTACTTC. This encodes CASSNPGTSGRPGIYEQYF.

The CDR3 sequence is CASSSGQSEGIQYF. The CDR3 DNA reads TGTGCCAGCAGCTCGGGACAGTCGGAAGGCATTCAGTACTTC. This chain uses TRBV7-3 with TRBJ2-4; 7 nucleotides align to TRBD1. The CDR3 runs to 14 residues. Losses at the gene ends were 4 bases for V and 9 bases for J; bases not matched to a gene: 9. Germline CDR1 SGHTA, CDR2 FQGTGA.